Following are 29 T cell receptor beta chains from one sample sequenced in a study of CD8+ T cells in alopecia areata (dated by TCRdb to about 2018). What the time point label conveys for this sample: around 4 weeks on oral tofacitinib. The sample's treatment or condition label is to be understood as: oral pan-JAK inhibitor, 5-10 mg twice daily. The library was built by means of the immunoSEQ multiplex PCR assay. To provide template for TCR sequencing, every sample had RNA extracted and reverse transcribed into cDNA. TCRdb holds this immuneACCESS table with in-frame rearrangements only. Some clones are missing; in checked studies, unresolved V genes explain under half, and the rest has no known cause. Here the sample has 200,000 to 250,000 clones; under 70% occur a single time. The ten largest clones capture around 4% of the sample. The specimen comprised CD4+ T cells sorted from blood, sampled at week 4, from a patient treated with tofacitinib. The receptors were sampled from a human donor with alopecia areata.

The CDR3 here is CSAGDGSGEKLFF. DNA of the CDR3: TGCAGCGCCGGGGATGGGTCCGGTGAAAAACTGTTTTTT. This sequence joins TRBV29-1 and TRBJ1-4, with no clear D. The germline V gene has CDR1 SQVTM and CDR2 ANQGSEA. The CDR3 length is 13 residues. Trimming removed 7 bases from V and 7 bases from J, with 16 bases in between.

This clone turned up a few times. Germline and junction disagree at one end, which may indicate a read error. This CDR3 reads CSARPGPLGGF. CDR3 nucleotides: TGCAGTGCTAGACCAGGTCCCCTTGGGGGATTC. This chain links TRBV20-1 with TRBJ1-2; D may be TRBD1 (5 bases). The length of the CDR3 is 11 residues. CDR1 is DFQATT and CDR2 is SNEGSKA in the germline V gene (reference sequence).

This clone was seen a few times. The chain couples TRBV5-1 to TRBJ2-4; D remains ambiguous. CDR1 and CDR2 from the germline V gene are SGHRS and YFSETQ. V was trimmed by 0 bases and J by 10 bases, leaving 14 bases between them. The length of the CDR3 is 14 residues. This CDR3 reads CASSLGQAKAIQYF. In DNA, the CDR3 is TGCGCCAGCAGCTTGGGTCAGGCTAAAGCAATTCAGTACTTC.

V is TRBV7-9 and J is TRBJ2-7; D might be TRBD1 (6 bases). The germline V and J ends were trimmed by 8 bases and 2 bases, with 13 bases remaining between them. The CDR3 is 13 residues long. Germline V gene sequence: CDR1 SEHNR, CDR2 FQNEAQ (reference sequence). The CDR3 region has the DNA TGTGCCAGCCGGCCCAGGGGAGCCTACGAGCAGTACTTC. Translated, it gives CASRPRGAYEQYF. Full variable domain (remainder filled in from reference TRBV7-9 and TRBJ2-7): DTGVSQNPRHKITKRGQNVTFRCDPISEHNRLYWYRQTLGQGPEFLTYFQNEAQLEKSRLLSDRFSAERPKGSFSTLEIQRTEQGDSAMYLCASRPRGAYEQYFGPGTRLTVT.

V gene TRBV29-1 combines with J gene TRBJ2-1; 8 bases are shared with TRBD2. The CDR3 is 14 amino acids. V was pared by 7 bases and J by 7 bases, with 12 bases of the junction left unmatched. Germline V CDR1 and CDR2: SQVTM, ANQGSEA. CDR3 sequence reads: CSAPRGGHVNEQFF. The CDR3 DNA follows: TGCAGCGCCCCCCGGGGGGGGCATGTGAATGAGCAGTTCTTC.

The J gene is TRBJ1-1, the V gene TRBV11-1; a weak D match, TRBD1 (5 bases). Trimming shortened V by 4 bases and J by 4 bases, and 16 bases separated the two germline ends. CDR1 SGHAT and CDR2 FQDESV come from the germline V gene (reference sequence). This CDR3 has 15 residues. Here the CDR3 DNA reads TGTGCCAGCAGCTACCGCTCGGGGGGGATCACTGAAGCTTTCTTT. Residues: CASSYRSGGITEAFF.

The gene calls are TRBV29-1 and TRBJ1-5; 7 bases agree with TRBD1. Germline V gives CDR1 SQVTM, CDR2 ANQGSEA. V shed 6 bases, J shed 2 bases, and the junction held 4 bases outside the gene matches. The CDR3 length is 13 residues. This CDR3 reads CSVTTGGNQPQHF. In nucleotides, the CDR3 is TGCAGCGTCACCACAGGGGGCAATCAGCCCCAGCATTTT.

This clone came up once. V gene TRBV6-5 combines with J gene TRBJ1-6, with a tentative D call TRBD1 (6 bases). The V gene lost 6 bases and the J gene lost 6 bases, with 12 bases spanning the gap. Germline V CDR1 and CDR2: MNHEY, SVGAGI. CDR3 length: 14 residues. The CDR3 region is CASSYRVANSPLHF. The DNA of the CDR3 is TGTGCCAGCAGCTACAGGGTCGCTAATTCACCCCTCCACTTT.

The chain recombines TRBV7-9 with TRBJ2-5; maybe TRBD1 (6 bases). CDR1 is SEHNR and CDR2 is FQNEAQ in the germline V gene (reference sequence). The CDR3 loop spans 13 amino acids. V gave up 5 bases and J gave up 3 bases, with 10 bases separating them. The CDR3 spells CASSRTAKETQYF. Written as DNA, the CDR3 is TGTGCCAGCAGCCGGACAGCTAAAGAGACCCAGTACTTC.

The chain recombines TRBV4-2 with TRBJ2-5; TRBD2 matches 9 bases. The J segment lost 1 base and the V segment lost 0 bases, leaving 6 bases of the junction unmatched. Germline CDR1 is LGHNA and CDR2 is YNFKEQ. The CDR3 consists of 17 residues. CDR3 sequence: CASSQDQLAGTQETQYF. The CDR3 DNA reads as TGTGCCAGCAGCCAAGACCAACTAGCGGGTACCCAAGAGACCCAGTACTTC.

The chain has TRBV29-1 and TRBJ1-2; the match to TRBD1 covers 10 bases. There are 11 residues in the CDR3. V lost 7 bases to trimming and J lost 8 bases; unmatched junction nucleotides: 4. The germline CDR1 and CDR2 sequences are SQVTM and ANQGSEA. CDR3 residues: CSADRGEGYTF. For the CDR3, the DNA is TGCAGCGCGGACAGGGGGGAAGGCTACACCTTC.

The chain has TRBV29-1 and TRBJ2-5, with D perhaps matching TRBD1 (6 bases). CDR1 SQVTM and CDR2 ANQGSEA come from the germline V gene. V was shortened by 5 bases and J by 3 bases, with 10 bases between the two germline ends. This CDR3 contains 12 residues. This chain's CDR3 is CSVTTGKETQYF. The CDR3 DNA is TGCAGCGTTACCACAGGGAAAGAGACCCAGTACTTC.

The chain couples TRBV7-9 to TRBJ2-7; 7 nucleotides align to TRBD1. The CDR3 has 14 amino acids. Germline V gene data show CDR1 as SEHNR and CDR2 as FQNEAQ (reference sequence). Unmatched junction bases numbered 4, after V lost 5 bases and J lost 0 bases. CDR3 DNA sequence: TGTGCCAGCAGCCATGACAGGGCCTCCTACGAGCAGTACTTC. The encoded protein is CASSHDRASYEQYF.

The V and J genes are TRBV10-3 and TRBJ1-5; D remains unclear. The CDR3 covers 14 residues. The V end lost 3 bases, the J end lost 6 bases, and 12 bases lay between the germline ends. Germline V gives CDR1 ENHRY, CDR2 SYGVKD. The CDR3 DNA is TGTGCCATCAGTGAAATTCCGTCGGGTCAGCCCCAGCATTTT. Residues: CAISEIPSGQPQHF.

The chain recombines TRBV6-5 with TRBJ1-2; the match to TRBD1 covers 8 bases. The germline V gene encodes CDR1 MNHEY and CDR2 SVGAGI. J gave up 2 bases and V 6 bases, and 2 bases lay outside the gene matches. This CDR3 is 13 amino acids long. CDR3 sequence (DNA): TGTGCCAGCAGACGGACAGGGAACTATGGCTACACCTTC. It encodes CASRRTGNYGYTF.

The rearrangement joins TRBV6-5 to TRBJ1-2; D remains unclear. The CDR3 length is 14 residues. Looked up from germline, CDR1 is MNHEY and CDR2 is SVGAGI. V lost 2 bases to trimming and J lost 7 bases, with 14 bases between them. This CDR3 reads CASSYDVQSGGYTF. The DNA for the CDR3 is TGTGCCAGCAGTTACGATGTTCAATCCGGTGGCTACACCTTC.

The table lists this clone with a few counts. This same CDR3 is encoded by further DNA sequences in the sample. The chain combines TRBV30 with TRBJ2-7; D is undetermined. This CDR3 contains 11 residues. Germline V CDR1 and CDR2: GTSNPN, SVGIG (reference sequence). With 3 bases removed from V and 5 bases from J, the gap between germline ends came to 8 bases. The CDR3 sequence is CAWSGLDEQYF. DNA of the CDR3: TGTGCCTGGAGCGGATTGGACGAGCAGTACTTC.

V gene TRBV30 combines with J gene TRBJ2-7; D is unclear. This CDR3 contains 13 residues. Germline assignment: CDR1 GTSNPN and CDR2 SVGIG (reference sequence). Deletions cut 2 bases from V and 8 bases from J, with 16 bases between. The chain's CDR3 is CAWSLLVGWQQYF. The CDR3 region has the DNA TGTGCCTGGAGTCTCCTCGTGGGGTGGCAGCAGTACTTC.

CDR3 sequence: CASSPATVGAGQPQHF. The DNA for the CDR3 is TGTGCCAGCTCTCCAGCCACGGTAGGGGCAGGACAGCCCCAGCATTTT. V usage is TRBV18 and J usage is TRBJ1-5; TRBD1 might be the D (5 bases). CDR1 is KGHSH and CDR2 is LQKENI in the germline V gene. Trimming removed 6 bases from V and 7 bases from J, with 22 bases in between. CDR3 length: 16 amino acids.

This chain uses TRBV9 with TRBJ1-1; D is unresolved. Trimming shortened V by 2 bases and J by 0 bases, and 8 bases separated the two germline ends. The CDR3 has 14 amino acids. The V gene's germline CDR1 is SGDLS and CDR2 YYNGEE. Written as DNA, the CDR3 is TGTGCCAGCAGCGTTACGGGGATGAACACTGAAGCTTTCTTT. It yields the protein CASSVTGMNTEAFF.

The CDR3 bases are TGCGCCAGCAGCTTGGAGGGGGAACTCTACAATGAGCAGTTCTTC. Its protein product is CASSLEGELYNEQFF. The chain carries TRBV5-1 and TRBJ2-1; D might be TRBD1 (6 bases). Germline CDR1 is SGHRS and CDR2 is YFSETQ. The CDR3 totals 15 residues. V was trimmed by 0 bases and J by 3 bases, leaving 10 bases between them.

The V and J genes are TRBV5-6 and TRBJ2-3; D not certain. V gave up 4 bases and J gave up 6 bases, with 12 bases separating them. This CDR3 is built from 13 residues. CDR1 and CDR2 (germline): SGHDT, YYEEEE. The CDR3 loop reads CASSRPPLDTQYF. In nucleotides, the CDR3 is TGTGCCAGCAGCCGCCCCCCGCTGGATACGCAGTATTTT.

The chain joins TRBV29-1 to TRBJ2-7; D could derive from TRBD1 or TRBD2 (5 bases each). V lost 5 bases to trimming and J lost 4 bases, with 12 bases between them. Germline CDR1 SQVTM, CDR2 ANQGSEA. This CDR3 comprises 12 residues. CDR3 amino acids: CSVTGTEYEQYF. CDR3 bases: TGCAGCGTTACCGGGACGGAATACGAGCAGTACTTC.

A word on this clone: Relative to the germline gene, one junction end is altered; a read error may explain this. This rearrangement joins TRBV7-7 to TRBJ2-5; D unclear. The length of the CDR3 is 14 residues. Germline values: CDR1 SSHAT, CDR2 FNYEAQ (reference sequence). The DNA of the CDR3 is TGTGCTAGCAGCTTTTCCCCAGTCCAAGAGACCCAGTACTTC. This encodes CASSFSPVQETQYF.

V and J are TRBV30 and TRBJ1-2; D possibly corresponds to TRBD1 (6 bases). The V gene's germline CDR1 is GTSNPN and CDR2 SVGIG (reference sequence). The CDR3 covers 12 residues. Trimming shortened V by 4 bases and J by 8 bases, and 14 bases separated the two germline ends. CDR3: CAWTRGGWGYTF. CDR3 DNA: TGTGCCTGGACCCGAGGGGGTTGGGGCTACACCTTC.

J is TRBJ2-7 and V is TRBV4-1; D might be TRBD2 (5 bases). CDR3 size: 12 residues. The germline gives CDR1 MGHRA, CDR2 YSYEKL. V lost 4 bases to trimming and J lost 5 bases, with 9 bases between them. In DNA form, the CDR3 reads TGCGCCAGCAGCCTCTTCGGGGACGAGCAGTACTTC. Its translation: CASSLFGDEQYF.

Here the CDR3 reads CASMGEEGRGYTF. CDR3 coding DNA: TGTGCCAGCATGGGGGAAGAGGGTCGTGGCTACACCTTC. The rearrangement links TRBV6-5 to TRBJ1-2; weak D call: TRBD1 (5 bases). V shed 7 bases and J shed 7 bases, with 16 bases lying between them. This CDR3 region has 13 residues. From germline, CDR1 is MNHEY and CDR2 SVGAGI.

The chain combines TRBV19 with TRBJ2-1; TRBD2 agrees at 8 bases. Germline CDR1 reads LNHDA; CDR2 reads SQIVND (reference sequence). CDR3 size: 15 residues. J was trimmed by 7 bases and V by 4 bases; bases with no gene match: 9. The DNA of the CDR3 is TGTGCCAGTAGTACGGGCGGGGGGATTCCGAATGAGCAGTTCTTC. This gives the protein CASSTGGGIPNEQFF. The full variable domain, completed using reference TRBV19 and TRBJ2-1, is DGGITQSPKYLFRKEGQNVTLSCEQNLNHDAMYWYRQDPGQGLRLIYYSQIVNDFQKGDIAEGYSVSREKKESFPLTVTSAQKNPTAFYLCASSTGGGIPNEQFFGPGTRLTVL.

The V gene is TRBV27, the J gene TRBJ1-1; 7 positions agree with TRBD1. Germline V gene data show CDR1 as MNHEY and CDR2 as SMNVEV (reference sequence). V lost 4 bases, J lost 1 base, and 3 bases stayed unmatched. The CDR3 is made up of 14 amino acids. CDR3 in DNA: TGTGCCAGCAGTTCCGGACAGGAGAACACTGAAGCTTTCTTT. Its translation: CASSSGQENTEAFF.